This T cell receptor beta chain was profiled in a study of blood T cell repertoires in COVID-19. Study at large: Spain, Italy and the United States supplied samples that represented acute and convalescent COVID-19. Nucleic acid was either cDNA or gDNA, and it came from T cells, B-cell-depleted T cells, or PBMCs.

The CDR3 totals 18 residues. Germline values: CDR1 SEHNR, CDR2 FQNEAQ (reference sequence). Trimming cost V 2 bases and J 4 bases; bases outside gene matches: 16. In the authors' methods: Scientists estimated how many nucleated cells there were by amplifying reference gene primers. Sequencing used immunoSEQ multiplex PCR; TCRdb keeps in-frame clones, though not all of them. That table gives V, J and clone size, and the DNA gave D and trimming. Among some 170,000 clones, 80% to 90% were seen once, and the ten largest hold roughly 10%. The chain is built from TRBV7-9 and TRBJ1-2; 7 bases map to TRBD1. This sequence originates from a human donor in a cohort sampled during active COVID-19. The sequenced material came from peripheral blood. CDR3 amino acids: CASSLLGGGSIVAYGYTF. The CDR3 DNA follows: TGTGCCAGCAGCTTATTAGGAGGGGGCTCTATCGTAGCCTATGGCTACACCTTC.